Listed below are T cell receptor beta chains from one sample, sequenced in a study of blood T cell repertoires in COVID-19. Sequenced by immunoSEQ multiplex PCR; TCRdb stores in-frame clones only, minus some. This table holds 85,000 to 100,000 clones, 65% to 90% found once. Specimen: peripheral blood. Receptors originate from a man aged 55 to 70 with acute or convalescent COVID-19. The CDR3 runs from the conserved cysteine through the conserved F or W. The D gene is left open where the match is weak.

D,J,V,DNA,CDR3
TRBD2,TRBJ2-3,TRBV9,TGTGCCAGCAGCGTCAGCGGGGGGGCTTCGGATACGCAGTATTTT,CASSVSGGASDTQYF
.,TRBJ2-7,TRBV29-1,TGCAGCGTTGAGGACACTTACGAGCAGTACTTC,CSVEDTYEQYF
.,TRBJ2-7,TRBV30,TGTGCCTGGAGTGTTTCTAGGTGGAGGGGCGAGCAGTACTTC,CAWSVSRWRGEQYF
.,TRBJ2-7,TRBV6-6,TGTGCCAGCAGCCCAGACCCCCGGGACGAGCAGTACTTC,CASSPDPRDEQYF
TRBD1,TRBJ2-7,TRBV24-1,TGTGCCACCAGGGGGGGGACAGGGGTTTCCGAGCAGTACTTC,CATRGGTGVSEQYF
TRBD1,TRBJ1-5,TRBV5-1,TGCGCCAGCAGCTACACAGGGGTTGGTCAGCCCCAGCATTTT,CASSYTGVGQPQHF
TRBD1,TRBJ2-7,TRBV6-5,TGTGCCAGCAGTTATAGGCCAGGGGGTCTCGACTACGAGCAGTACTTC,CASSYRPGGLDYEQYF
.,TRBJ2-5,TRBV5-1,TGCGCCAGCAGCCCAGGGGTCGACTCACACTTAGAGACCCAGTACTTC,CASSPGVDSHLETQYF
TRBD2,TRBJ2-1,TRBV5-4,TGTGCCAGCAGCCGAATAGCGGGAGGTTACAATGAGCAGTTCTTC,CASSRIAGGYNEQFF
.,TRBJ1-6,TRBV6-5,TGTGCCAGCAGAGACGACAGAAATTCACCCCTCCACTTT,CASRDDRNSPLHF
.,TRBJ2-1,TRBV5-4,TGTGCCAGCAGCCCAGTAGTAGCGGCAGAAAGAAATGAGCAGTTCTTC,CASSPVVAAERNEQFF
TRBD1,TRBJ1-1,TRBV5-1,TGCGCCAGCAGCTTCGCGACAGGGGGCGACACTGAAGCTTTCTTT,CASSFATGGDTEAFF